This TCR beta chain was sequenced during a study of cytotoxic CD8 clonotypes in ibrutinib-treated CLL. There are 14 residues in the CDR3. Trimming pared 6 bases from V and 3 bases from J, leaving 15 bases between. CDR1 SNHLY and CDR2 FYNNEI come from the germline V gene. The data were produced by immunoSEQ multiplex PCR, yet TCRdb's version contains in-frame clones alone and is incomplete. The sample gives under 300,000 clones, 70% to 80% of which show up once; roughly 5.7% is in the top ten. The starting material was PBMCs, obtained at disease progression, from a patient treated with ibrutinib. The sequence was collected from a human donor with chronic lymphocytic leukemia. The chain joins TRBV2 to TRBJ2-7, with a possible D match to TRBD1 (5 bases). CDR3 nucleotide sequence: TGTGCCAGCAGAGGGGATCCGACGAGCTACGAGCAGTACTTC. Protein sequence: CASRGDPTSYEQYF.